Following are 9 T cell receptor beta chains from one sample sequenced in a study of blood T cell repertoires in COVID-19 (dated by TCRdb to about 2020). Library generation was performed with the immunoSEQ multiplex PCR assay. Entries here come from immuneACCESS through TCRdb and include only in-frame sequences with V and J called. Some clones fail to appear in such tables; in the studies checked, an unresolved V gene covers under half of the shortfall, and the cause of the remainder is unknown. This sample gives 60,000 to 90,000 clones in total; around 79% of them show up just once. The ten top clones hold around 20% of the sample. The specimen sequenced was peripheral blood. The receptors shown here come from a man between 60 and 70 years old with acute or convalescent COVID-19.

The chain is built from TRBV30 and TRBJ2-6; 8 bases line up with TRBD2. The CDR3 totals 15 residues. After removal of 3 bases from V and 4 bases from J, the junction contained 5 bases not matched to a gene. Germline assignment: CDR1 GTSNPN and CDR2 SVGIG (reference sequence). CDR3 sequence (DNA): TGTGCCTGGAGCGGGAGGGGAGAGGGGGCCAACGTCCTGACTTTC. Translation gives CAWSGRGEGANVLTF.

J is TRBJ2-1 and V is TRBV5-1; TRBD2 might be the D (6 bases). This CDR3 contains 14 residues. The germline V and J ends were trimmed by 4 bases and 9 bases, with 17 bases remaining between them. CDR1 is SGHRS, CDR2 YFSETQ, per germline. The CDR3 is CASSEMIRGGEQFF. The DNA for the CDR3 is TGCGCCAGCAGCGAAATGATAAGGGGAGGTGAGCAGTTCTTC.

The J gene is TRBJ1-1, the V gene TRBV23-1; D not certain. TRBV23-1 is placed among ORFs of uncertain function. Trimming pared 2 bases from V and 10 bases from J, leaving 26 bases between. The CDR3 sequence is 17 residues long. The CDR3 DNA reads TGCGCCAGCAGTCAAGGGGAGAGAGTAGGCCCCCACCTAGGAGCTTTCTTT. It yields the protein CASSQGERVGPHLGAFF.

The gene calls are TRBV5-4 and TRBJ2-1; D possibly corresponds to TRBD2 (7 bases). The CDR3 is made up of 15 amino acids. V was cut by 4 bases and J by 11 bases, with 22 bases left in between. Germline V gene sequence: CDR1 SGHNT, CDR2 YYREEE (reference sequence). CDR3 in amino acids: CASSPVGGARGQQFF. The DNA of the CDR3 is TGTGCCAGCAGCCCGGTAGGGGGGGCCCGGGGGCAGCAGTTCTTC.

The chain recombines TRBV4-2 with TRBJ2-1, with 8 positions matching TRBD2. With 0 bases clipped from V and 4 bases from J, the junction kept 5 bases outside the gene matches. CDR3 length equals 16 residues. Germline values: CDR1 LGHNA, CDR2 YNFKEQ. For the CDR3, the DNA is TGTGCCAGCAGCCAAGACCCCGCGGGAGGTTACAATGAGCAGTTCTTC. It specifies CASSQDPAGGYNEQFF.

The J gene is TRBJ2-3, the V gene TRBV18; 8 bases fit TRBD1. Germline loops: CDR1 KGHSH, CDR2 LQKENI. The CDR3 sequence is 16 residues long. With 5 bases clipped from V and 3 bases from J, the junction kept 10 bases outside the gene matches. DNA for the CDR3: TGTGCCAGCTCAACCCAGGGGGCGTTCAAAACAGATACGCAGTATTTT. Amino acids: CASSTQGAFKTDTQYF.

This clone came up many times. V and J are TRBV11-3 and TRBJ2-1; TRBD2 aligns across 10 bases. This CDR3 region has 17 residues. V lost 1 base, J lost 2 bases, and 5 bases stayed unmatched. CDR1 is SGHNT and CDR2 is YENEEA in the germline V gene. The CDR3 region has the DNA TGTGCCAGCAGCTTAGTAAGGACTAGCGGTACCTACAATGAGCAGTTCTTC. This gives the protein CASSLVRTSGTYNEQFF.

The chain combines TRBV7-9 with TRBJ2-1; 9 nucleotides match TRBD2. J was trimmed by 8 bases and V by 3 bases; bases with no gene match: 8. Germline V lookup: CDR1 SEHNR, CDR2 FQNEAQ (reference sequence). The CDR3 is made up of 15 amino acids. CDR3 in amino acids: CASSLGSGSIHEQFF. CDR3 nucleotide sequence: TGTGCCAGCAGCTTGGGTAGCGGGAGCATCCATGAGCAGTTCTTC.

The chain recombines TRBV11-1 with TRBJ2-3, with 9 bases lining up with TRBD2. V gave up 4 bases and J gave up 4 bases; unmatched junction bases: 9. The length of the CDR3 is 16 residues. Germline CDR1 is SGHAT and CDR2 is FQDESV (reference sequence). The CDR3 is CASSSRLAEGADTQYF. CDR3 DNA: TGTGCCAGCAGCTCAAGACTAGCGGAAGGTGCAGATACGCAGTATTTT.